This T cell receptor beta chain was captured in a study of CD4 T cells in relation to SARS-CoV-2 and coronaviruses. Some clones are missing from TCRdb's copy, which holds only in-frame ones; the method was immunoSEQ multiplex PCR. The data show around 20,000 clones, just over 65% seen once. The unexposed donors gave CD4+ T cells in 2011-2018, prior to COVID-19. After 10 to 11 days of culture, CD4+ T cells were isolated. Testing used SARS-CoV-2 S/N and four cold-coronavirus spikes on unexposed-donor CD4+ T cells, cells permitting. This clone showed up just a few times. Its antigen is still unknown. After removal of 6 bases from V and 6 bases from J, the junction contained 10 bases not matched to a gene. Germline-derived CDR1 and CDR2 are SGHKS and YYEKEE (reference sequence). The CDR3 loop spans 15 amino acids. General study findings and limits: Crossreactive clones expanded significantly less to SARS-CoV-2 than monoreactive clones.

This clonotype was obtained from a human donor in good health. The sequenced sample consisted of CD4+ T cells from PBMCs, cultured in vitro. This chain uses TRBV5-5 with TRBJ2-1, with 9 bases fitting TRBD1. The DNA of the CDR3 is TGTGCCAGCACCTCCCCGGGACAGGGATTCAATGAGCAGTTCTTC. Protein: CASTSPGQGFNEQFF.